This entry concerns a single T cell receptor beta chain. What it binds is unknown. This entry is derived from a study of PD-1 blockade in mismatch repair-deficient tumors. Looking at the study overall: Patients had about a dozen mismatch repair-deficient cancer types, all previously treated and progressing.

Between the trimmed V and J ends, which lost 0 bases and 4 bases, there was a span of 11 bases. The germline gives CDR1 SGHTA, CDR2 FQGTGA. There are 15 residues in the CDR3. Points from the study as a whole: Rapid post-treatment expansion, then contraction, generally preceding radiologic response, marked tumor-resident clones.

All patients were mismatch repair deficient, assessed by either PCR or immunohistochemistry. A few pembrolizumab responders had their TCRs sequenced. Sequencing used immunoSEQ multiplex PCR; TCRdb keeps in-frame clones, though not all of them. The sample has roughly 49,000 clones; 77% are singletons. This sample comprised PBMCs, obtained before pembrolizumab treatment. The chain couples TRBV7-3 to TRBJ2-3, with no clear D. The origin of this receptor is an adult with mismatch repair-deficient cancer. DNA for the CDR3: TGTGCCAGCAGCTTAACGGCCCTTGCTCCAGATACGCAGTATTTT. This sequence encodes CASSLTALAPDTQYF.